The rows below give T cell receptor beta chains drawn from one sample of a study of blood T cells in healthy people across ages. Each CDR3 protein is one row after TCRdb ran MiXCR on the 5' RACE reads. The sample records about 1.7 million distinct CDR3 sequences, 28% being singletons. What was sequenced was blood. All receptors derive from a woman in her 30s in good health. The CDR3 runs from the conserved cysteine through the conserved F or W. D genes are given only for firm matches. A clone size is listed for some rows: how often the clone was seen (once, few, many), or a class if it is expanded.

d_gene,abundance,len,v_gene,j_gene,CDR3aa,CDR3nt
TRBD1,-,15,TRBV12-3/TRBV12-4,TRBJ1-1,CASSWNGQGIAEAFF,TGTGCCAGCAGTTGGAACGGACAGGGTATAGCTGAAGCTTTCTTT
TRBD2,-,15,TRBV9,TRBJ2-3,CASSFSGDVGDTQYF,TGTGCCAGCAGCTTTAGCGGGGATGTGGGAGATACGCAGTATTTT
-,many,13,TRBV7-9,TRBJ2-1,CASSPPSLNEQFF,TGTGCCAGCAGCCCCCCCAGTCTTAATGAGCAGTTCTTC
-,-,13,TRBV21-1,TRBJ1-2,CASSKTKDYGYTF,TGTGCCAGCAGCAAAACCAAGGACTATGGCTACACCTTC
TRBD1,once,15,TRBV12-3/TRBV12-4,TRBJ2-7,CASSHLRQGSYEQHF,TGTGCCAGCAGTCACCTTCGACAGGGCTCCTACGAGCAGCACTTC
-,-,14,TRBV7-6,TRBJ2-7,CASSLEGQTYGQYF,TGTGCCAGCAGCTTAGAGGGACAAACCTACGGGCAGTACTTC
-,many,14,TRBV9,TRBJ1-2,CASSTQQGNYGYTF,TGTGCCAGCAGCACCCAACAGGGTAACTATGGCTACACCTTC
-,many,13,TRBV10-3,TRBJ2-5,CAIRDSLQETQYF,TGTGCCATCAGGGACAGCCTCCAAGAGACCCAGTACTTC
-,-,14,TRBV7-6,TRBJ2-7,CASSLLTGEGEQYF,TGTGCCAGCAGCTTACTGACAGGGGAGGGAGAGCAGTACTTC
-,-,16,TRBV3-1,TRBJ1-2,CASSQDERGTNYGYTF,TGTGCCAGCAGCCAAGATGAGCGGGGGACTAACTATGGCTACACCTTC
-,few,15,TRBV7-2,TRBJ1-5,CASSPGTAASQPQHF,TGTGCCAGCAGCCCAGGGACGGCGGCAAGCCAGCCCCAGCATTTT
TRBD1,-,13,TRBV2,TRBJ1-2,CASCDDRGKGYTF,TGTGCCAGCTGTGATGACAGGGGGAAAGGCTACACCTTC
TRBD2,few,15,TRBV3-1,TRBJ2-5,CASSQGPGGEETQYF,TGTGCCAGCAGCCAAGGGCCGGGAGGAGAGGAGACCCAGTACTTC
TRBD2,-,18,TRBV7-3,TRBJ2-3,CASSRGLAGGPSTDTQYF,TGTGCCAGCAGCCGCGGACTAGCGGGGGGGCCGAGCACAGATACGCAGTATTTT
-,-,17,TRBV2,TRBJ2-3,CASSELLSEIGTDTQYF,TGTGCCAGCAGTGAACTGCTTAGCGAGATCGGCACAGATACGCAGTATTTT
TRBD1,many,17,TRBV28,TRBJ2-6,CASSFTGTVSGANVLTF,TGTGCCAGCAGTTTTACCGGGACAGTCTCTGGGGCCAACGTCCTGACTTTC